The entry that follows covers one T cell receptor (beta chain) sequence. These data are taken from a study of blood T cell repertoires in COVID-19. Study in general: Acute and convalescent COVID-19 specimens originated in the United States, Italy and Spain. T cells, B-cell-depleted T cells, or PBMCs supplied cDNA or gDNA.

Per the original methods: Estimated nucleated cell counts came from reference gene primer amplification. Profiled with immunoSEQ multiplex PCR; TCRdb holds only in-frame clones, not every one. V and J calls plus clone size are reproduced from that table; the DNA served to infer D and trimming. The table records tens of thousands of clones, approximately 85% of them present only once. This CDR3 is 15 amino acids long. V was shortened by 3 bases and J by 0 bases, with 6 bases between the two germline ends. Germline CDR1 and CDR2: MNHEY and SMNVEV (reference sequence). The chain has TRBV27 and TRBJ2-6, with no clear D. The source of this sequence is a man aged 70 or older with acute or convalescent COVID-19. Sequenced input: peripheral blood. CDR3 bases: TGTGCCAGCAGTTTTGAGAGCTCTGGGGCCAACGTCCTGACTTTC. Protein sequence: CASSFESSGANVLTF.